Here is one TCR beta chain with its context. This sample is drawn from a study of T-cell reconstitution after alpha-beta-depleted transplantation in children. TCRbeta library preparation incorporated unique molecular identifiers. TCRdb re-called the PCR reads with MiXCR, one entry per CDR3 protein. The sample gives roughly 500,000 distinct CDR3 sequences, approximately 20% of which show up once; more than 2.5% is in the top ten. This clonotype was sampled from a human donor who donated a stem cell graft to a child with acute lymphoblastic leukemia. This sample comprised PBMCs from the stem cell graft donor, obtained from the stem cell graft.

The CDR3 nucleotides read TGTGCCAGCCTGAACTCTGGGGCCAACGTCCTGACTTTC. Protein sequence: CASLNSGANVLTF. The J gene is TRBJ2-6, the V gene TRBV7-9; unclear D gene. Trimming removed 8 bases at V and 0 bases at J, with 5 bases between. Germline CDR1 and CDR2: SEHNR and FQNEAQ (reference sequence). The CDR3 loop spans 13 amino acids.